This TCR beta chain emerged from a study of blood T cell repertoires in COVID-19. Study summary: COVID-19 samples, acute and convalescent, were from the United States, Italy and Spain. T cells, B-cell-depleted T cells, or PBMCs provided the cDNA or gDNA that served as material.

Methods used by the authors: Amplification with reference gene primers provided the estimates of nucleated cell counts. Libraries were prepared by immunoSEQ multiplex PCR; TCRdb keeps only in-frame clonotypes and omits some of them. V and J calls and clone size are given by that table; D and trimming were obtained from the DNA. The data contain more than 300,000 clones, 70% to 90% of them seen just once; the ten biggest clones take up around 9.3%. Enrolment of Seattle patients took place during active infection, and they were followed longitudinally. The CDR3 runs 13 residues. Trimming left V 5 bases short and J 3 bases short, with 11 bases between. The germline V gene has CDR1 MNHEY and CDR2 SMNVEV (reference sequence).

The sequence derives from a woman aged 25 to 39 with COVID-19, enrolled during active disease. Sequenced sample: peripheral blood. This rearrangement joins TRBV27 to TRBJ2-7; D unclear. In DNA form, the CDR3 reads TGTGCCAGCAGTCCCTATTCTGACTACGAGCAGTACTTC. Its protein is CASSPYSDYEQYF.